Following are 27 T cell receptor beta chains from one sample sequenced in a study of blood T cell repertoires in COVID-19. Sequencing was performed with immunoSEQ multiplex PCR; in TCRdb, only in-frame clones are kept and a portion is missing. The sample lists about 210,000 clones, just over 85% occurring once. Sequencing input: PBMCs or T cells enriched from blood (not recorded which). All receptors come from a woman in her forties with acute COVID-19.

The rearrangement uses TRBV9 and TRBJ1-2, with 10 bases lining up with TRBD1. J gave up 8 bases and V 3 bases, and 7 bases lay outside the gene matches. The CDR3 contains 14 residues. The germline CDR1 and CDR2 sequences are SGDLS and YYNGEE. CDR3 loop: CASSETTGGLGYTF. In DNA, the CDR3 is TGTGCCAGCAGCGAGACGACAGGGGGCCTAGGCTACACCTTC.

CDR3 loop: CASRRANTEAFF. Here the CDR3 DNA reads TGTGCCAGCAGGCGGGCGAACACTGAAGCTTTCTTT. The chain joins TRBV27 to TRBJ1-1, with D uncertain. The CDR3 sequence is 12 residues long. V was pared by 6 bases and J by 1 base, with 6 bases between. Germline V gene sequence: CDR1 MNHEY, CDR2 SMNVEV (reference sequence).

The CDR3 region has the DNA TGCGCCAGCAGCTTGGCCATCGAGGGCGGGGAGCTGTTTTTT. It is translated as CASSLAIEGGELFF. The rearrangement links TRBV5-1 to TRBJ2-2; possible D gene TRBD2, 5 bases. The germline CDR1 and CDR2 sequences are SGHRS and YFSETQ. CDR3 size: 14 residues. V gave up 0 bases and J gave up 7 bases, with 10 bases separating them.

This CDR3 reads CASSTTGAYEQYF. CDR3 bases: TGTGCCAGCAGCACCACAGGGGCCTACGAGCAGTACTTC. J is TRBJ2-7 and V is TRBV7-2; 7 nucleotides align to TRBD1. Germline CDR1 is SGHTA and CDR2 is FQGNSA. Unmatched junction bases numbered 3, after V lost 5 bases and J lost 2 bases. This CDR3 has 13 amino acids.

The chain uses TRBV27 and TRBJ1-2; 8 bases agree with TRBD1. This CDR3 has 14 residues. V gave up 5 bases and J gave up 8 bases; unmatched junction bases: 10. CDR1 and CDR2 (germline): MNHEY, SMNVEV (reference sequence). CDR3 DNA sequence: TGTGCCAGCAGTCTAGGGACAGGAGGTAGCGGCTACACCTTC. Translated: CASSLGTGGSGYTF.

In its sample, this clone was seen once. The V call is TRBV19, the J call TRBJ1-2; D is unresolved. Germline CDR1 is LNHDA and CDR2 is SQIVND (reference sequence). Trimming left V 4 bases short and J 5 bases short, with 11 bases between. The CDR3 contains 13 residues. CDR3 bases: TGTGCCAGTAGTAGAGTCGGGGAGTATGGCTACACCTTC. Its protein is CASSRVGEYGYTF. Using reference TRBV19 and TRBJ1-2 for the parts outside the CDR3, the full variable domain is DGGITQSPKYLFRKEGQNVTLSCEQNLNHDAMYWYRQDPGQGLRLIYYSQIVNDFQKGDIAEGYSVSREKKESFPLTVTSAQKNPTAFYLCASSRVGEYGYTFGSGTRLTVV.

The chain recombines TRBV3-1 (or the pseudogene TRBV3-2) with TRBJ2-7, with D possibly TRBD1 on 7 matching bases. There are 15 residues in the CDR3. The V and J ends lost 3 bases and 2 bases respectively, with 14 bases between them. Germline CDR1 LGHDT, CDR2 YNNKEL (reference sequence). This CDR3 reads CASSQSGGGTYEQYF. The DNA for the CDR3 is TGTGCCAGCAGCCAGTCAGGGGGAGGAACCTACGAGCAGTACTTC.

The V and J genes are TRBV6-6 and TRBJ2-1; 8 bases align to TRBD2. The CDR3 extends over 16 amino acids. The V and J ends lost 5 bases and 7 bases, in that order; junction bases with no gene match: 13. Germline CDR1 is MNHNY and CDR2 is SVGAGI (reference sequence). CDR3 residues: CASSLIHSGRGNEQFF. The CDR3 DNA follows: TGTGCCAGCAGTCTAATCCACAGCGGGAGAGGGAATGAGCAGTTCTTC.

CDR3 protein: CASSQVGTNQPQHF. The CDR3 DNA reads TGTGCCAGCAGCCAAGTTGGCACCAATCAGCCCCAGCATTTT. The J gene is TRBJ1-5, the V gene TRBV3-1 (or the pseudogene TRBV3-2), with D unresolved. V shed 1 base and J shed 3 bases, with 7 bases lying between them. Germline V gives CDR1 LGHDT, CDR2 YNNKEL (reference sequence). CDR3 size: 14 residues.

The V and J genes are TRBV6-2 or TRBV6-3 and TRBJ2-7; TRBD2 agrees at 9 bases. Germline CDR1 MNHEY, CDR2 SVGEGT. The CDR3 has 12 residues. V shed 4 bases, J shed 6 bases, and the junction held 1 base outside the gene matches. In DNA form, the CDR3 reads TGTGCCAGCAGTTTACTAGCGGGCGAGCAGTACTTC. This codes for CASSLLAGEQYF.

This clone was observed a single time. The chain links TRBV29-1 to TRBJ2-5, with unresolved D. Germline CDR1 and CDR2: SQVTM and ANQGSEA. This CDR3 comprises 13 residues. V was pared by 3 bases and J by 1 base, with 9 bases between. The CDR3: CSVERAPQETQYF. Here the CDR3 DNA reads TGCAGCGTTGAGCGAGCACCCCAAGAGACCCAGTACTTC.

The rearrangement joins TRBV6-5 to TRBJ2-7; D is uncertain. Germline CDR1 is MNHEY and CDR2 is SVGAGI. Trimming took off 6 bases at V and 3 bases at J, with 15 bases between the two ends. The CDR3 is 14 amino acids. This CDR3 reads CASRRQTGIYEQYF. The CDR3 DNA is TGTGCCAGCAGGCGACAAACCGGTATCTACGAGCAGTACTTC.

In DNA, the CDR3 is TGTGCCAGCAGCCTCACGGAGGGACCCTCTTATCGCTGGGATTCACCCCTCCACTTT. This gives the protein CASSLTEGPSYRWDSPLHF. The V call is TRBV14, the J call TRBJ1-6; perhaps TRBD1 as D (5 bases). Germline V CDR1 and CDR2: SGHDN, FVKESK. Trimming stripped 4 bases from V and 8 bases from J, with 27 bases between. The CDR3 is made up of 19 amino acids.

CDR3 DNA sequence: TGTGCCAGCAGGGTGGCAGATACGCAGTATTTT. Translating it yields CASRVADTQYF. The V gene is TRBV19, the J gene TRBJ2-3, with D possibly being TRBD1 (5 bases). The CDR3 has 11 residues. Germline CDR1 reads LNHDA; CDR2 reads SQIVND (reference sequence). The germline V and J ends were trimmed by 9 bases and 4 bases, with 8 bases remaining between them.

In this sample, this clone turned up a few times. This rearrangement joins TRBV28 to TRBJ1-6, with a tentative D call TRBD1 (6 bases). Germline loops: CDR1 MDHEN, CDR2 SYDVKM. This CDR3 region has 16 residues. V lost 7 bases, J lost 7 bases, and 20 bases lay in between. The CDR3 coding sequence is TGTGCCAGCAAAAAATCGGGATCAGGGGTCAATTCACCCCTCCACTTT. Its protein product is CASKKSGSGVNSPLHF.

The chain uses TRBV27 and TRBJ1-2; D unclear. Germline V lookup: CDR1 MNHEY, CDR2 SMNVEV (reference sequence). V lost 4 bases to trimming and J lost 2 bases, with 14 bases between them. The CDR3 length is 15 residues. This CDR3 is CASSSGLRGNYGYTF. Here the CDR3 DNA reads TGTGCCAGCAGTTCCGGGCTACGAGGGAACTATGGCTACACCTTC.

The rearrangement joins TRBV2 to TRBJ2-7, with D unresolved. This CDR3 has 13 amino acids. CDR1 is SNHLY and CDR2 is FYNNEI in the germline V gene. V was trimmed by 3 bases and J by 2 bases, leaving 8 bases between them. CDR3 protein: CASSDPQAYEQYF. For the CDR3, the DNA is TGTGCCAGCAGTGATCCCCAGGCCTACGAGCAGTACTTC.

J is TRBJ2-7 and V is TRBV7-9, with 8 bases lining up with TRBD2. The CDR3 spans 14 residues. The J segment lost 2 bases and the V segment lost 5 bases, leaving 5 bases of the junction unmatched. Looked up from germline, CDR1 is SEHNR and CDR2 is FQNEAQ (reference sequence). The CDR3, as DNA: TGTGCCAGCAGCCAGTCTAGCGGGCCCTACGAGCAGTACTTC. It translates to CASSQSSGPYEQYF.

The chain couples TRBV3-1 (or the pseudogene TRBV3-2) to TRBJ2-2; 7 bases are shared with TRBD1. This CDR3 contains 15 residues. The germline gives CDR1 LGHDT, CDR2 YNNKEL (reference sequence). After removal of 4 bases from V and 0 bases from J, the junction contained 2 bases not matched to a gene. The chain's CDR3 is CASSLGTANTGELFF. The CDR3 bases are TGTGCCAGCAGCCTCGGGACAGCGAACACCGGGGAGCTGTTTTTT.

The chain couples TRBV4-1 to TRBJ2-4; TRBD2 is a possible D gene (5 bases). The CDR3 covers 18 residues. V lost 0 bases, J lost 2 bases, and 17 bases lay in between. The germline CDR1 and CDR2 sequences are MGHRA and YSYEKL. The CDR3 DNA sequence: TGCGCCAGCAGCCAAGATGGAGGAGTCACTCAAACCAAAAACATTCAGTACTTC. Translation: CASSQDGGVTQTKNIQYF.

The sample holds one count of this clone. The chain is built from TRBV7-3 and TRBJ2-1; 10 nucleotides agree with TRBD1. Losses at the gene ends were 3 bases for V and 7 bases for J; bases not matched to a gene: 6. CDR1 is SGHTA, CDR2 FQGTGA, per germline. CDR3 length: 15 residues. The CDR3 sequence: CASSLTGGFTNEQFF. CDR3 coding DNA: TGTGCCAGCAGCTTGACAGGGGGCTTTACGAATGAGCAGTTCTTC.

V and J are TRBV28 and TRBJ2-1; tentatively, D is TRBD1 (6 bases). Germline V gives CDR1 MDHEN, CDR2 SYDVKM. Trimming cost V 3 bases and J 5 bases, with 26 bases left between them. This CDR3 has 19 residues. DNA for the CDR3: TGTGCCAGCAGTTTGCAGTTGGGACCCAAGGGGGTTCGGGACAATGAGCAGTTCTTC. It yields the protein CASSLQLGPKGVRDNEQFF.

The chain links TRBV18 to TRBJ1-5; TRBD1 matches 9 bases. CDR1 and CDR2 (germline): KGHSH, LQKENI. The CDR3 consists of 16 residues. V lost 0 bases to trimming and J lost 5 bases; unmatched junction nucleotides: 5. The CDR3 loop is CASSPPGGQGHQPQHF. In DNA form, the CDR3 reads TGTGCCAGCTCACCACCGGGGGGACAGGGCCATCAGCCCCAGCATTTT.

The V call is TRBV4-1, the J call TRBJ2-3, with 11 bases aligning to TRBD2. Germline CDR1 MGHRA, CDR2 YSYEKL. V trimming: 1 base; J trimming: 2 bases; junction bases outside the gene matches: 5. The CDR3 sequence is 17 residues long. The CDR3 here is CASSQALAGGSTDTQYF. The CDR3 region has the DNA TGCGCCAGCAGCCAAGCGCTAGCGGGAGGTTCCACAGATACGCAGTATTTT.

The chain joins TRBV10-2 to TRBJ1-2, with a possible D match to TRBD1 (5 bases). V lost 6 bases and J 0 bases, leaving 8 bases between the germline ends. The CDR3 covers 13 residues. Germline V gene lookup returns CDR1 WSHSY and CDR2 SAAADI. This CDR3 is CASRDNTNYGYTF. DNA for the CDR3: TGCGCCAGCAGGGACAACACTAACTATGGCTACACCTTC.

This sequence joins TRBV19 and TRBJ1-2; TRBD1 matches 9 bases. Trimming took 5 bases from V and 2 from J; bases not matched to a gene: 3. The CDR3 consists of 14 residues. Germline CDR1 is LNHDA and CDR2 is SQIVND (reference sequence). The DNA for the CDR3 is TGTGCCAGTAGTCTCGACAGGGGGAACTATGGCTACACCTTC. Translating gives CASSLDRGNYGYTF.

The gene calls are TRBV10-3 and TRBJ2-7; TRBD2 matches 11 bases. The CDR3 loop spans 17 amino acids. CDR1 and CDR2 from the germline V gene are ENHRY and SYGVKD. With V trimmed by 6 bases and J by 7 bases, 17 bases remained unmatched. The CDR3 coding sequence is TGTGCCATCAGAGGGACTAGCGGAGTCCCTCGCGGGGAGGAGCAGTACTTC. It specifies CAIRGTSGVPRGEEQYF.